The sequence of this T cell receptor beta chain was determined in a study of beta chain features in type 1 diabetes (dated by TCRdb to 2016 to 2019). Concerning the study at large: Patients and healthy donors did not differ in mean age, gender distribution, total cell number or subset yield. Regulatory and stem cell-like memory subsets were isolated from only 8 patients and about eight healthy donors, whereas naive and central memory subsets came from all 30 or so donors. In the study, recently diagnosed type 1 diabetes patients and matched healthy donors were compared on the TCRB repertoires of their sorted circulating CD4+ T cell subsets. A total of 85 million to 140 million sorted cells were examined across all samples, and a strong correlation was observed between cell number per subset and RNA yield.

Study-level results and caveats: Because cDNA was sequenced instead of genomic DNA, activated cells with high expression could be over-represented, although the groups did not differ in activation or CD3 levels. A moderate but significant shortening of TCRB CDR3 length was observed in type 1 diabetes patients in all four CD4+ subsets. Naive, central memory and regulatory TCRB repertoires appeared more similar among patients than among healthy donors. Patients with type 1 diabetes made fewer insertions and deleted more nucleotides at VDJ recombination sites, implying thymic rearrangement abnormalities. Only small numbers of individuals were included in the HLA sub-analyses, which left unresolved whether HLA type had any influence on TCRB rearrangement. PCR may preferentially amplify shorter templates, but because patient and control samples were amplified and corrected together, any resulting skew would affect both groups equally.

From each donor, a single peripheral blood sample of approximately 0.11 L on average was drawn into heparinised tubes. A BD FACSAria II was used to sort naive, central memory, regulatory and stem cell-like memory CD4+ T cells with a panel that included CD45RO, CCR7, CD25, CD127, CD95 and CD27. A purity above 95% was achieved for all sorted populations. PBMCs were separated immediately by Lymphoprep density gradient centrifugation and were stained directly, without being cultured. So that batch effects would be minimized, each experiment stained and sorted samples in pairs, pairing one healthy donor with one patient. The High Capacity cDNA Reverse Transcription Kit was used to reverse transcribe all of the isolated RNA, meaning that expressed TCRB transcripts were what got sequenced. Deep immunoSEQ sequencing was performed on naive, central memory and regulatory T cell samples, with an average of about 4 million total reads per sample. Sorted cells were lysed in RLT buffer and RNA was extracted with DNase-treated RNeasy Micro or Mini kits, depending on cell number. Each cell subset was processed separately to prevent cross-contamination, with patient and healthy donor samples processed together. TCRB sequences were amplified from cDNA with the immunoSEQ multiplex PCR, producing 87-bp fragments spanning the CDR3 region. Sequencing of the amplicons was performed on the Illumina HiSeq platform. The paper's data handling went like this. PCR bias was computationally corrected using synthetic template baselines, reads within Hamming distance 2 were collapsed, and singletons that could not be merged were discarded. By aligning reads against IMGT, V, D and J genes, CDR3 length, and insertions or deletions at six rearrangement sites were assigned. Within each subset, clonotype counts were normalized to sorted cell number, and only after that were true diversity and Gini coefficients computed with the tcR R package. The overlap coefficient, calculated on TCRB nucleotide sequences, was used to measure repertoire sharing. Out-of-frame TCRB sequences from naive cells were analyzed to stand in for the pre-selection repertoire. In TCRdb, the immuneACCESS table is reduced to in-frame sequences with V and J assigned. These tables do not hold every clone; where another copy was compared, an unresolved V gene accounts for under half, and the others remain unexplained. That table is the source of V, J and clone size, and D and trimming were worked out from the DNA. The sample records 400,000 to 600,000 clones, 30% of which are singletons. 0.065% of the sample rests with the top ten.

This clone was counted a few times. Its antigen has not been determined. Per-base qualities were not stored, and no clone one base away is much larger. V is clipped by 4 bases and J by 7 bases, and the sequence between their germline boundaries is 10 bases long. The CDR3, cysteine through phenylalanine, is 12 amino acids long. Here the CDR3 DNA is all that survives: 36 bases in frame from base 1. From the germline V gene, CDR1 is KGHSH and CDR2 is LQKENI. This sequence was found in a man aged 18 to 30 in good health. The rearrangement combines TRBV18 with TRBJ1-2; TRBD1 is perhaps the D gene, given 6 matching bases. The sample consisted of naive CD4+ T cells from blood. This specimen's cell subset or site label, interpreted: true naive CD4+ T cells. The nucleotide sequence is given as TGTGCCAGCTCACACGCGGGGGCTGGCTACACCTTC. Its translation is CASSHAGAGYTF.